The entry below gives a single TCR beta chain sequence along with its context. This entry belongs to a study of OX40 agonist ivuxolimab in advanced cancers. Study information: Participants, around 80% male, averaged roughly 55 years of age, ranging from about 20 to 80. Partial responses were achieved by three patients: one hepatocellular carcinoma, two cutaneous melanoma.

V gave up 2 bases and J gave up 4 bases, with 14 bases separating them. Germline V lookup: CDR1 SGHTA, CDR2 FQGTGA. The CDR3 contains 15 residues. Measured with immunoSEQ multiplex PCR; TCRdb has only the in-frame clones, and not every one. The data contain about 36,000 clones, 74% of them singletons. The rearrangement links TRBV7-3 to TRBJ1-1; D not resolved. The source is an adult with an advanced solid tumor such as melanoma, head and neck, liver or kidney cancer. The specimen comprised CD4+ or CD8+ T cells sorted from blood, sampled in a trial of the OX40 agonist ivuxolimab. The DNA of the CDR3 is TGTGCCAGCAGCTTAGAAGGAGTCTCCATCACTGAAGCTTTCTTT. Protein: CASSLEGVSITEAFF.